This TCR beta chain was documented in a study of shared clonotypes between healthy human individuals. Overall study findings and caveats: Large sequencing depth failed to make sorted-subset sequencing complete, rarefaction showed.

Sequencing used immunoSEQ multiplex PCR; TCRdb keeps in-frame clones, though not all of them. Of over 850,000 clones in the sample, 70% to 80% are singletons; the top ten hold more than 0.5%. The donors were all Caucasian adults (living in Nashville, Tennessee). Negatively enriched CD4+ T cells were divided by CD45RA into naive and memory. As regards this clone: Its cognate antigen is unknown.

The V segment lost 6 bases and the J segment 5 bases; nucleotides outside the gene matches: 12. The CDR3 totals 17 residues. Germline CDR1 reads SNHLY; CDR2 reads FYNNEI. The chain joins TRBV2 to TRBJ2-1, with 11 positions matching TRBD1. The clonotype was recovered from a man aged 18-30 years in good health. Some clones in this sample may be carry-over from other donors' samples. What was sequenced was memory CD4+ T cells from PBMCs. Noted subset: CD45RA-negative fraction. The CDR3 nucleotides are TGTGCCAGCAGCCACACCGGGACAGGGGGTCGGAACAATGAGCAGTTCTTC. Translation gives CASSHTGTGGRNNEQFF.